This T cell receptor beta chain comes out of a study of OX40 agonist ivuxolimab in advanced cancers. Broadly, across the study: The costimulatory receptor OX40 (CD134) was targeted by ivuxolimab, a fully human IgG2 agonistic monoclonal antibody. Partial responses occurred in three dose-escalation patients: two with cutaneous melanoma and one with hepatocellular carcinoma. Prior anti-PD-1, anti-PD-L1 or anti-CTLA-4 therapy was permitted, and less than 45% of dose-escalation patients had received checkpoint inhibitors. Among the approximately 54 dose-escalation patients, 19 had hepatocellular carcinoma, 15 melanoma, 9 renal cell carcinoma and 9 head and neck cancer. The purpose of peripheral TCRbeta sequencing was to test whether ivuxolimab changed TCR sequence diversity and led to clonal T-cell expansion. The paper reports the monotherapy dose-escalation portion (N of about 54 patients) of the phase I ivuxolimab trial. Intravenous ivuxolimab was administered to patients every 2 weeks at six dose levels: 0.01, 0.1, 0.3, 1.5, 3 and 10 mg/kg. The dose-escalation cohort was 82.7% male with a mean age of roughly 62 years, ranging from about 23 to 85.

A note on this clone: The antigen it binds to is not known. Base qualities were left out, and no much larger clone turns up one base away.

To sequence the TCRbeta CDR3 region, genomic DNA was isolated from the sorted cells. TCRbeta CDR3 regions were sequenced using the immunoSEQ Assay. What TCRdb holds here is the immuneACCESS table cut down to in-frame rearrangements. Part of the clones is not present; checked against another copy, under half of the missing clones reflect an unresolved V gene, and the others are unexplained. The sample has 60,000 to 90,000 clones on record, roughly nine tenths of them singletons. The ten largest clones capture approximately 0.98% of the sample. Paper-wide results and their limitations: Low levels of normalized T-cell clonal expansion were also shown by some nonresponding patients. The antigen specificity of the peripheral T cells that underwent clonal expansion was not determined. In partial responders in the 0.1-3.0 mg/kg groups, normalized peripheral clonal expansion was found to be among the lowest, especially among CD8+ T cells. At doses from 0.1 to 3.0 mg/kg, clonal expansion was seen in both CD4+ and CD8+ blood T cells between baseline and week 6. After ivuxolimab, CD8+ T cells had more expanded clones than CD4+ T cells on average.

Patients with a history of autoimmune disease or receiving systemic immunosuppression were excluded from the trial. Peripheral blood for TCR sequencing was drawn from every dose cohort at baseline, at cycle 4 day 1 and at cycle 7 day 1. The samples were taken from a phase I, first-in-human, multicenter, open-label dose-escalation trial of ivuxolimab. Adults with locally advanced or metastatic melanoma, renal cell, hepatocellular, or head and neck squamous cell carcinoma were enrolled in the trial. Before TCR sequencing, CD4+ T cells and CD8+ T cells were sorted from peripheral blood as separate populations. Sequences were derived from CD4+ or CD8+ T cells sorted from blood, sampled in a trial of the OX40 agonist ivuxolimab. The receptor's source is an adult with an advanced solid tumor such as melanoma, head and neck, liver or kidney cancer.

The CDR3 region has the sequence CASSLDFWDSYNEQFF. In nucleotide form, the sequence is TGCGCCAGCAGCTTGGATTTTTGGGACAGTTACAATGAGCAGTTCTTC. The chain uses TRBV5-1 and TRBJ2-1; 7 of the junction bases match TRBD1. For this chain, trimming is 0 bases at the V end and 4 bases at the J end, and the number of junction bases without a gene match is 7. The germline V gene yields SGHRS for CDR1 and YFSETQ for CDR2. The CDR3 has 16 amino acids, counting the end cysteine and phenylalanine. The sequence is cut down to CDR3 DNA, 48 bases in frame from base 1.